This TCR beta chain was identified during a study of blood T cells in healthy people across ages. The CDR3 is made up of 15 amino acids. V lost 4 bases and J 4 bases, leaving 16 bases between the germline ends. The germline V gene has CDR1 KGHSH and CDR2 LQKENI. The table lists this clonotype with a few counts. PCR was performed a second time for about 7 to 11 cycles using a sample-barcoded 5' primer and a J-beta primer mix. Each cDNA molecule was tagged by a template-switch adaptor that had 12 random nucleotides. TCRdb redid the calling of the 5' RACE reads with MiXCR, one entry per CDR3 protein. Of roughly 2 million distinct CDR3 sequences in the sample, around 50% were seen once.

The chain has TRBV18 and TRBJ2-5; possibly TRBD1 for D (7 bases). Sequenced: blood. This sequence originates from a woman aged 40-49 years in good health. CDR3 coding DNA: TGTGCCAGCTCACTGAGGAGACAGGGAGGAGAGACCCAGTACTTC. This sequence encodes CASSLRRQGGETQYF.